This TCR beta chain was sequenced during a study of PD-1 blockade in mismatch repair-deficient tumors. Some clones are missing from TCRdb's copy, which holds only in-frame ones; the method was immunoSEQ multiplex PCR. The sample comprises under 150,000 clones, 85% to 90% of which are singletons, and roughly 14% rests with the top ten. Trimming cost V 4 bases and J 8 bases; bases outside gene matches: 13. Per the germline V gene, CDR1 is SEHNR and CDR2 is FQNEAQ (reference sequence). This CDR3 comprises 17 residues. The sequenced sample was peripheral blood, obtained 44 weeks after starting pembrolizumab. The V call is TRBV7-9, the J call TRBJ1-4; 10 bases map to TRBD1. This clonotype was sampled from an adult with mismatch repair-deficient cancer. CDR3 nucleotides: TGTGCCAGCAGCTCCTCCCGTGGGACAGGGGAGGGCGAAAAACTGTTTTTT. Its translation: CASSSSRGTGEGEKLFF.